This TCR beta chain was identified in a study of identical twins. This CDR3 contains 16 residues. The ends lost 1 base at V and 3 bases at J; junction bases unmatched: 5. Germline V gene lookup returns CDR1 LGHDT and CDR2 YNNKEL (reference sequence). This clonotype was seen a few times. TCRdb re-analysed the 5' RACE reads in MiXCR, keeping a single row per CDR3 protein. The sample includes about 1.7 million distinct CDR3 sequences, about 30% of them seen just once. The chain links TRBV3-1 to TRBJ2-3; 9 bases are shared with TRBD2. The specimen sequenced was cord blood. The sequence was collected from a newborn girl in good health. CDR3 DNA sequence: TGTGCCAGCAGCCAAGTGAGACTAGCGGAAACAGATACGCAGTATTTT. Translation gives CASSQVRLAETDTQYF.